The 16 T cell receptor beta chains in this list originate from one sample, sequenced in a study of OX40 agonist ivuxolimab in advanced cancers. Sequenced by immunoSEQ multiplex PCR; TCRdb stores in-frame clones only, minus some. Counted here are more than 40,000 clones, approximately 83% occurring once; the ten biggest clones make up about 1.8%. The sequences come from CD4+ or CD8+ T cells sorted from blood, collected in a trial of the OX40 agonist ivuxolimab. The receptors originated from an adult with an advanced solid tumor such as melanoma, head and neck, liver or kidney cancer.

In nucleotides, the CDR3 is TGTGCCAGCAGCTTACCGACTAGCGGGTCGGAGACCCAGTACTTC. Encoded protein: CASSLPTSGSETQYF. This chain joins TRBV7-2 and TRBJ2-5; 10 positions agree with TRBD2. CDR1 and CDR2 (germline): SGHTA, FQGNSA. Trimming removed 2 bases from V and 5 bases from J; junction bases left unmatched: 5. This CDR3 spans 15 amino acids.

This rearrangement joins TRBV20-1 to TRBJ1-2; D gene ambiguous. Deletions cut 1 base from V and 5 bases from J, with 5 bases between. Germline CDR1 reads DFQATT; CDR2 reads SNEGSKA (reference sequence). The CDR3 totals 11 residues. The CDR3 loop is CSARGPYGYTF. The CDR3 region has the DNA TGCAGTGCTAGAGGGCCGTATGGCTACACCTTC.

The rearrangement uses TRBV19 and TRBJ1-4; TRBD1 is a possible D gene (5 bases). V lost 6 bases and J lost 7, with 12 bases in between. This CDR3 region has 13 residues. CDR1 and CDR2 (germline): LNHDA, SQIVND (reference sequence). The CDR3 is CASRLRGAEKLFF. The CDR3 nucleotides are TGTGCCAGTAGGTTGAGGGGAGCTGAAAAACTGTTTTTT. The whole variable domain, filled in from reference TRBV19 and TRBJ1-4, reads DGGITQSPKYLFRKEGQNVTLSCEQNLNHDAMYWYRQDPGQGLRLIYYSQIVNDFQKGDIAEGYSVSREKKESFPLTVTSAQKNPTAFYLCASRLRGAEKLFFGSGTQLSVL.

The rearrangement joins TRBV29-1 to TRBJ2-1; D unresolved. In germline, CDR1 is SQVTM, CDR2 ANQGSEA. The ends were cut back, 4 bases at V and 6 bases at J, with 10 bases in the middle. The CDR3 is 12 amino acids. In DNA, the CDR3 is TGCAGCGTTGCTGGCCTGACCAATGAGCAGTTCTTC. Amino acids: CSVAGLTNEQFF.

The chain links TRBV28 to TRBJ2-7, with 12 bases identical to TRBD1. Per the germline V gene, CDR1 is MDHEN and CDR2 is SYDVKM. CDR3 length: 14 amino acids. V shed 4 bases and J 8 bases; nucleotides not matched to a gene: 6. CDR3 nucleotides: TGTGCCAGCAGTTCAGGGGGACAGGGGGCAAAGCAGTACTTC. Amino acid sequence: CASSSGGQGAKQYF.

V usage is TRBV6-5 and J usage is TRBJ1-2; 7 nucleotides agree with TRBD1. The CDR3 contains 16 residues. With V trimmed by 2 bases and J by 8 bases, 14 bases remained unmatched. Germline V gene sequence: CDR1 MNHEY, CDR2 SVGAGI. The CDR3 DNA sequence: TGTGCCAGCAGTTACCCGTTTGGCCAGGGGGTGGGAGGCTACACCTTC. Translating gives CASSYPFGQGVGGYTF.

The rearrangement links TRBV18 to TRBJ2-6; the D is unclear. Germline V CDR1 and CDR2: KGHSH, LQKENI. The V and J ends lost 2 bases and 2 bases respectively, with 4 bases between them. This CDR3 has 14 amino acids. CDR3 residues: CASSPGAGANVLTF. CDR3 DNA: TGTGCCAGCTCACCAGGGGCTGGGGCCAACGTCCTGACTTTC.

The V call is TRBV5-4, the J call TRBJ2-2, with 11 nucleotides matching TRBD2. CDR3 length: 20 amino acids. Germline V gene sequence: CDR1 SGHNT, CDR2 YYREEE (reference sequence). V was clipped by 2 bases and J by 5 bases; unmatched bases: 17. The DNA of the CDR3 is TGTGCCAGCAGCTTCAGTGTAACTAGCGGGGGCGCACGAGGGACCGGGGAGCTGTTTTTT. Protein product: CASSFSVTSGGARGTGELFF.

V and J are TRBV19 and TRBJ1-1; the D is unclear. V lost 7 bases and J lost 1, with 16 bases in between. Per germline, CDR1 LNHDA and CDR2 SQIVND (reference sequence). The CDR3 runs to 15 residues. As DNA, the CDR3 is TGTGCCAGTAAGACCGACCGCGTAGAGAACACTGAAGCTTTCTTT. It yields the protein CASKTDRVENTEAFF.

This chain joins TRBV2 and TRBJ1-4; weak D call: TRBD1 (6 bases). Trimming shortened V by 2 bases and J by 5 bases, and 15 bases separated the two germline ends. CDR3 length equals 16 residues. Germline V gene data show CDR1 as SNHLY and CDR2 as FYNNEI. This chain's CDR3 is CASSERPGVGNEKLFF. In DNA, the CDR3 is TGTGCCAGCAGTGAACGGCCAGGGGTAGGGAATGAAAAACTGTTTTTT.

This chain connects TRBV7-8 to TRBJ1-1, with D tentatively TRBD1 (5 bases). The germline V gene encodes CDR1 SGHVS and CDR2 FQNEAQ. The length of the CDR3 is 15 residues. The V end was cut by 5 bases, the J end by 4 bases, with 17 bases between. In DNA form, the CDR3 reads TGTGCCAGCAGCAACGCGGGTGGGGGGGGCACTGAAGCTTTCTTT. Translation: CASSNAGGGGTEAFF.

The genes are TRBV11-3 and TRBJ2-7, with unresolved D. The length of the CDR3 is 14 residues. Germline V CDR1 and CDR2: SGHNT, YENEEA. V lost 2 bases and J lost 3, with 11 bases in between. CDR3 DNA: TGTGCCAGCAGCTTAAAGGCAGGTAACTACGAGCAGTACTTC. Amino acid sequence: CASSLKAGNYEQYF.

The sample holds a few counts of this clone. CDR3 nucleotide sequence: TGTGCCAGCGGGGGCAGGGACTCAACCGGGGAGCTGTTTTTT. Protein product: CASGGRDSTGELFF. The chain carries TRBV2 and TRBJ2-2; D is tentatively TRBD1 or TRBD2 (6 bases each). The CDR3 has 14 amino acids. CDR1 and CDR2 (germline): SNHLY, FYNNEI. The ends were cut back, 8 bases at V and 5 bases at J, with 15 bases in the middle.

The V and J genes are TRBV7-8 and TRBJ1-5, with D perhaps TRBD1 (5 bases). The germline V gene has CDR1 SGHVS and CDR2 FQNEAQ. The V end was cut by 2 bases, the J end by 1 base, with 12 bases between. The CDR3 is 16 amino acids. The CDR3 region is CASSLRPQGSNQPQHF. The CDR3 DNA follows: TGTGCCAGCAGCTTAAGACCCCAGGGAAGCAATCAGCCCCAGCATTTT.

The chain has TRBV18 and TRBJ1-1; 8 positions match TRBD1. The trim removed 9 bases at V and 4 bases at J, leaving 7 bases unmatched. This CDR3 contains 13 residues. CDR1 and CDR2 (germline): KGHSH, LQKENI. The chain's CDR3 is CASCTGGGTEAFF. CDR3 in DNA: TGTGCCAGTTGCACAGGGGGTGGCACTGAAGCTTTCTTT.

The rearrangement joins TRBV10-2 to TRBJ2-5; no clear D gene. This CDR3 region has 12 residues. The V gene lost 8 bases and the J gene lost 1 base, with 8 bases spanning the gap. CDR1 WSHSY and CDR2 SAAADI come from the germline V gene. The CDR3 region has the DNA TGCGCCAGCGCTGTGGTCCAAGAGACCCAGTACTTC. As protein: CASAVVQETQYF.